Listed here is a single T cell receptor beta chain. Participants were aged roughly 18 to 89 years from about 25 US areas. Assignments of participants to cohorts depended upon their own reported clinical history. This sample is drawn from a study of blood T cell repertoires in COVID-19. About the study: Spain, Italy and the United States supplied samples that represented acute and convalescent COVID-19.

Libraries were prepared by immunoSEQ multiplex PCR; TCRdb keeps only in-frame clonotypes and omits some of them. In the table there are approximately 250,000 clones, 70% to 90% of which are singletons. CDR3 length: 14 residues. Germline CDR1 SNHLY, CDR2 FYNNEI. Trimming cost V 5 bases and J 7 bases, with 15 bases left between them. Material: PBMCs or T cells enriched from blood (not recorded which). V gene TRBV2 combines with J gene TRBJ1-5; maybe TRBD1 (5 bases). This receptor was obtained from a woman between 50 and 59 years old with acute COVID-19. The CDR3 sequence is CASSSQGGWQPQHF. CDR3 coding DNA: TGTGCCAGCAGTTCCCAGGGAGGTTGGCAGCCCCAGCATTTT.